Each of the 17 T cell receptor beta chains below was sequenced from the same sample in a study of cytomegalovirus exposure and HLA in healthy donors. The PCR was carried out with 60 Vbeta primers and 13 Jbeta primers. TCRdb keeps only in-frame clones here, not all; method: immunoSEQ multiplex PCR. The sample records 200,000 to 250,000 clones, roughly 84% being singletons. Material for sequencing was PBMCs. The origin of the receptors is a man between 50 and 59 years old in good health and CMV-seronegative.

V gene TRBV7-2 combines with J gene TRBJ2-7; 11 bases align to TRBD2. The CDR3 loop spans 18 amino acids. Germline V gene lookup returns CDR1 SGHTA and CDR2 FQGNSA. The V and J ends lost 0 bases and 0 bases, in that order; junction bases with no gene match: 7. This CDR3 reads CASSLASSGRVSSYEQYF. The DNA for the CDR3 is TGTGCCAGCAGCTTAGCGAGTAGCGGGAGGGTAAGCTCCTACGAGCAGTACTTC.

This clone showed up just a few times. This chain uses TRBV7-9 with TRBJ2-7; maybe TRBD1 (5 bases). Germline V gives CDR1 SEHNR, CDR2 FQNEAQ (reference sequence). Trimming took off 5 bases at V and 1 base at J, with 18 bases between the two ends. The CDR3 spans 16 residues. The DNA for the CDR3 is TGTGCCAGCAGCCCCCGAGGCAGGGAACCATCCTACGAGCAGTACTTC. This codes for CASSPRGREPSYEQYF.

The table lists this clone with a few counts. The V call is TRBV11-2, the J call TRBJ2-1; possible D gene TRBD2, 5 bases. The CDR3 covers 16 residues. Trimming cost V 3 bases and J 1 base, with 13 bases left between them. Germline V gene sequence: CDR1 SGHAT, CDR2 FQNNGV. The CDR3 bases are TGTGCCAGCAGCTTGAGGCAGGACTTATCCTACAATGAGCAGTTCTTC. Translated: CASSLRQDLSYNEQFF.

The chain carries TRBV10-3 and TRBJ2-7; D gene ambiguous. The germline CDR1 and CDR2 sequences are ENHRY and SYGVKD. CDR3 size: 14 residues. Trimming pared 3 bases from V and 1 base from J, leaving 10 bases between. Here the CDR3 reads CAISDSGKSYEQYF. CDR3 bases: TGTGCCATCAGTGACTCAGGAAAATCCTACGAGCAGTACTTC.

Here the CDR3 reads CASSGHSGESTEAFF. For the CDR3, the DNA is TGTGCCAGCAGTGGTCATTCGGGGGAGAGCACTGAAGCTTTCTTT. The chain carries TRBV2 and TRBJ1-1, with D maybe TRBD1 (5 bases). Germline lookup yields CDR1 SNHLY and CDR2 FYNNEI. The V and J ends lost 4 bases and 4 bases respectively, with 16 bases between them. This CDR3 is built from 15 residues.

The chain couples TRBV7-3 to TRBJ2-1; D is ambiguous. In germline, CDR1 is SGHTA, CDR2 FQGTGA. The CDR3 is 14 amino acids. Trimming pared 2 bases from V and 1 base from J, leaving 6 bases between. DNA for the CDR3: TGTGCCAGCAGCTTATCCCTGTCCTACAATGAGCAGTTCTTC. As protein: CASSLSLSYNEQFF. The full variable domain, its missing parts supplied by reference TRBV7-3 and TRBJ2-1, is GAGVSQTPSNKVTEKGKYVELRCDPISGHTALYWYRQSLGQGPEFLIYFQGTGAADDSGLPNDRFFAVRPEGSVSTLKIQRTERGDSAVYLCASSLSLSYNEQFFGPGTRLTVL.

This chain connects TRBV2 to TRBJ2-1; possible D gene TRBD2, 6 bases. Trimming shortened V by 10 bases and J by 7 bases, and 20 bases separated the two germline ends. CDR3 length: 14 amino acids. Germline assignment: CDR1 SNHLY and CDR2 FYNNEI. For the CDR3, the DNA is TGTGCCATCAAACGGTTGGGGGGTCAGAATGAGCAGTTCTTC. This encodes CAIKRLGGQNEQFF.

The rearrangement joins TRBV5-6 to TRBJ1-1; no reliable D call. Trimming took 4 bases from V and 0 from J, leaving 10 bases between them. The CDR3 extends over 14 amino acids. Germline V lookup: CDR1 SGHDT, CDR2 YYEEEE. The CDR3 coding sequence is TGTGCCAGCAGCGGGAGGGTGTTGAACACTGAAGCTTTCTTT. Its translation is CASSGRVLNTEAFF. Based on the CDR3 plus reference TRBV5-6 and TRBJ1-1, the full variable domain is DAGVTQSPTHLIKTRGQQVTLRCSPKSGHDTVSWYQQALGQGPQFIFQYYEEEERQRGNFPDRFSGHQFPNYSSELNVNALLLGDSALYLCASSGRVLNTEAFFGQGTRLTVV.

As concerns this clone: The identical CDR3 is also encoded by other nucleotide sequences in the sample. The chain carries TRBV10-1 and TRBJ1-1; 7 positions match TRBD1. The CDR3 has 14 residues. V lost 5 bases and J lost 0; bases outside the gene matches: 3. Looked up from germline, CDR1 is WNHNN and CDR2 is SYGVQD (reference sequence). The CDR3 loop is CASSSGQMNTEAFF. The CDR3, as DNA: TGCGCCAGCAGTTCGGGACAGATGAACACTGAAGCTTTCTTT.

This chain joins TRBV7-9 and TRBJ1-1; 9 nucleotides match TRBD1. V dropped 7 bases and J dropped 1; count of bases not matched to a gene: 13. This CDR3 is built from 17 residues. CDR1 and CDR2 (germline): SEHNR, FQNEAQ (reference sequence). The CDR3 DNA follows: TGTGCCAGCACCATGAGGCGGACAGGGGTGGGGAACACTGAAGCTTTCTTT. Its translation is CASTMRRTGVGNTEAFF.

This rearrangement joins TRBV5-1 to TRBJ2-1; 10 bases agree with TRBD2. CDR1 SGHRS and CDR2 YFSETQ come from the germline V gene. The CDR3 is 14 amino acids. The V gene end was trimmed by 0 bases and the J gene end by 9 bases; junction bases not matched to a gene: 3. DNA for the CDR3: TGCGCCAGCAGCTTGGTGCTAGCGGGAGCTGAGCAGTTCTTC. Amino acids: CASSLVLAGAEQFF.

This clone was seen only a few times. The CDR3 spells CASSLGGGATGELFF. The CDR3 DNA sequence: TGCGCCAGCAGCTTGGGTGGAGGTGCCACCGGGGAGCTGTTTTTT. The chain is built from TRBV5-1 and TRBJ2-2, with D possibly being TRBD2 (5 bases). V was pared by 0 bases and J by 4 bases, with 10 bases between. This CDR3 contains 15 residues. Per germline, CDR1 SGHRS and CDR2 YFSETQ.

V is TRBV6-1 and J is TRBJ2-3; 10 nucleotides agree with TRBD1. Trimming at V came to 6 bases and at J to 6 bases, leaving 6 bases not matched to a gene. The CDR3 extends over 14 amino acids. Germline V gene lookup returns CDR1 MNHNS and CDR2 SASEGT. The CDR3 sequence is CASSETGGVDTQYF. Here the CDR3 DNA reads TGTGCCAGCAGCGAGACAGGGGGCGTGGATACGCAGTATTTT.

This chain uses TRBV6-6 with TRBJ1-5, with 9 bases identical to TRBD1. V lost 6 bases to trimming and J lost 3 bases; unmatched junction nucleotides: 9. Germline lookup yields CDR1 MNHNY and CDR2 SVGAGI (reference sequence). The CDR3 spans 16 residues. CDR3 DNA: TGTGCCAGCAGACGTGGACAGGGGAACGACAATCAGCCCCAGCATTTT. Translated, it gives CASRRGQGNDNQPQHF.

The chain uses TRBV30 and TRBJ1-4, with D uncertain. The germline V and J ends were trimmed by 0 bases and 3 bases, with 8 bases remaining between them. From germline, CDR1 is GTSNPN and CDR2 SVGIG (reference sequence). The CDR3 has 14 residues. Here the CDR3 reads CAWSVQSSNEKLFF. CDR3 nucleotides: TGTGCCTGGAGTGTACAGAGTTCTAATGAAAAACTGTTTTTT.

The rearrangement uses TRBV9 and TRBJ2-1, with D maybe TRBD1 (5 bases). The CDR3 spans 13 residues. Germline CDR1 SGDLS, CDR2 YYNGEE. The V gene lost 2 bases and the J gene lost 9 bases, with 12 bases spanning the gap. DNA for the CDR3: TGTGCCAGCAGCGTGGGCTCTAGGGGTGAGCAGTTCTTC. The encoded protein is CASSVGSRGEQFF.

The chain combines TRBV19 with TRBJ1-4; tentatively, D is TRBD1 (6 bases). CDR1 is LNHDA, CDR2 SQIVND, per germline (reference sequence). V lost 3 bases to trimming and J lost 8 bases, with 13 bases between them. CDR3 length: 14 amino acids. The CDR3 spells CASSIPRGKEKLFF. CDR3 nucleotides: TGTGCCAGTAGTATTCCCAGGGGAAAAGAAAAACTGTTTTTT.